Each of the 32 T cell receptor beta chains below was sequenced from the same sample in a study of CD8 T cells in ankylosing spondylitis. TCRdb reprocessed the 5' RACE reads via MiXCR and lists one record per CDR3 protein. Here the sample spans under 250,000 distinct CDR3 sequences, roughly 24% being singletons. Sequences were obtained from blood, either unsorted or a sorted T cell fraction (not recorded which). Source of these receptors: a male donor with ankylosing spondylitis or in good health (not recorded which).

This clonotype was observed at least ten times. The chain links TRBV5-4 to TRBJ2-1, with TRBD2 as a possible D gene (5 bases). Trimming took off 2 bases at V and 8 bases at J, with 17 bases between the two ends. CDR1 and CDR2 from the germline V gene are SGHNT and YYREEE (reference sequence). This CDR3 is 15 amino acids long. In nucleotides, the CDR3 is TGTGCCAGCAGCTTAAGTGGAGGAGGCAGAGATGAGCAGTTCTTC. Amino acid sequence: CASSLSGGGRDEQFF.

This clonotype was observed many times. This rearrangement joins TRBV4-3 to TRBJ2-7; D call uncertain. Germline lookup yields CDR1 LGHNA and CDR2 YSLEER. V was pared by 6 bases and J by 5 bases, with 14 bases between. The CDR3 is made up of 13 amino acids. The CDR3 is CASSLNQQHEQYF. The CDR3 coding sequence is TGCGCCAGCAGTCTTAACCAGCAACACGAGCAGTACTTC.

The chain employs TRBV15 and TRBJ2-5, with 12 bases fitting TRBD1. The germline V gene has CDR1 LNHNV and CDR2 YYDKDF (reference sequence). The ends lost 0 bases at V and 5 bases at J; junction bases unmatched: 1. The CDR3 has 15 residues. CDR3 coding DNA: TGTGCCACCAGCAGAGATGGGACAGGGGGCGAGACCCAGTACTTC. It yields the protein CATSRDGTGGETQYF.

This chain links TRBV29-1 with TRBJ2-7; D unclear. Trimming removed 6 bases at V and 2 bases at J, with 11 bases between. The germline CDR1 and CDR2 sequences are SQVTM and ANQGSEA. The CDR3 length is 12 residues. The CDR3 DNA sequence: TGCAGCGTGAGACCGACACCCTACGAGCAGTACTTC. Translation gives CSVRPTPYEQYF.

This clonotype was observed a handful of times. The CDR3 region is CSVEEVYNEQFF. The CDR3 region has the DNA TGCAGCGTTGAAGAGGTGTACAATGAGCAGTTCTTC. The J gene is TRBJ2-1, the V gene TRBV29-1; D call uncertain. The CDR3 sequence is 12 residues long. Germline-derived CDR1 and CDR2 are SQVTM and ANQGSEA. The V end lost 0 bases, the J end lost 4 bases, and 4 bases lay between the germline ends.

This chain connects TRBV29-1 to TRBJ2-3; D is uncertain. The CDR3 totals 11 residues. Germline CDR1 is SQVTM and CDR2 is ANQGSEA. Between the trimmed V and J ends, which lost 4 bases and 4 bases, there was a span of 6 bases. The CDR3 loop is CSVGTADTQYF. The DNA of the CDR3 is TGCAGCGTTGGCACCGCAGATACGCAGTATTTT.

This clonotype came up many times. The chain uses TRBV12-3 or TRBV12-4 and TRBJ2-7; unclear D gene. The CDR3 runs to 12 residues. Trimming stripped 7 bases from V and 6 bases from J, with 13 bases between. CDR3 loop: CASKPRTGEQYF. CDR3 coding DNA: TGTGCCAGCAAGCCCCGAACGGGCGAGCAGTACTTC.

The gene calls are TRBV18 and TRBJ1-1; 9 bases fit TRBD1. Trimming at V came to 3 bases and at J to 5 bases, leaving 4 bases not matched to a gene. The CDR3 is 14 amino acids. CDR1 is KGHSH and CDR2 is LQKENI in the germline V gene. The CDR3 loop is CASSPSGTGTEAFF. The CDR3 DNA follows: TGTGCCAGCTCACCTTCCGGGACAGGGACTGAAGCTTTCTTT.

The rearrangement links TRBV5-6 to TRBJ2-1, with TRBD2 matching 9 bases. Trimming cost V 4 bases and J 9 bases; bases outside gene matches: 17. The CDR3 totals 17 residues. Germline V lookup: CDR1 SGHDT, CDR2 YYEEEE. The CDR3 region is CASSPSGGRASVVEQFF. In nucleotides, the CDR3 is TGTGCCAGCAGCCCATCCGGCGGGAGGGCCTCCGTGGTTGAGCAGTTCTTC.

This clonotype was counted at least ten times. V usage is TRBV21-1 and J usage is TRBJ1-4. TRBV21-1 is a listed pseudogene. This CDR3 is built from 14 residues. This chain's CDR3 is CASIKTATNEKLFF. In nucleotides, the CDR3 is TGTGCCAGCATAAAAACTGCAACTAATGAAAAACTGTTTTTT.

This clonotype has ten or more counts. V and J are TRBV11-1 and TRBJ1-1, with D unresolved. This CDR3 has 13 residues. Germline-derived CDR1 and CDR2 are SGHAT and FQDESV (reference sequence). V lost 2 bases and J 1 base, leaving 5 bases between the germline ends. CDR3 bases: TGTGCCAGCAGCTTAAACAGGAACACTGAAGCTTTCTTT. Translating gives CASSLNRNTEAFF.

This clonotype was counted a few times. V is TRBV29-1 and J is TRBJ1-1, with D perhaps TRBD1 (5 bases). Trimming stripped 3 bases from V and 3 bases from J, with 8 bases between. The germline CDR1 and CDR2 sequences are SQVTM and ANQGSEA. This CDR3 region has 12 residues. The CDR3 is CSVEGPYTEAFF. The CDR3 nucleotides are TGCAGCGTTGAGGGGCCCTACACTGAAGCTTTCTTT. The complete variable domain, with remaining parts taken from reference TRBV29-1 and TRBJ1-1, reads SAVISQKPSRDICQRGTSLTIQCQVDSQVTMMFWYRQQPGQSLTLIATANQGSEATYESGFVIDKFPISRPNLTFSTLTVSNMSPEDSSIYLCSVEGPYTEAFFGQGTRLTVV.

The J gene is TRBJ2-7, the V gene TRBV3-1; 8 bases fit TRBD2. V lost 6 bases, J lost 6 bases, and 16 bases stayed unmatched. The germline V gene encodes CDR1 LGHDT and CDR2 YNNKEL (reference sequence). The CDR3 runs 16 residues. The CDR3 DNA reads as TGTGCCAGCAGACAGGCAACTAGCGGTGGGGGGCGCGAGCAGTACTTC. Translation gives CASRQATSGGGREQYF.

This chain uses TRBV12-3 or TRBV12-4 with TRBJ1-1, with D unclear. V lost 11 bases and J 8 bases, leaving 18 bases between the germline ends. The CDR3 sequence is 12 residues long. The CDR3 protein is CASGRSGAEAFF. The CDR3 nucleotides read TGTGCCTCCGGACGGTCCGGTGCCGAAGCTTTCTTT.

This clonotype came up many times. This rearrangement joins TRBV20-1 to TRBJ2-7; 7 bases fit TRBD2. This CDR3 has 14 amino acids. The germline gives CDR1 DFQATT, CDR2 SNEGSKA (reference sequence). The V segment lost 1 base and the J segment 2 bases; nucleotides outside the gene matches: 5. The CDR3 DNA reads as TGCAGTGCTAGAGTTCCCCTAGCGGCCTACGAGCAGTACTTC. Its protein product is CSARVPLAAYEQYF.

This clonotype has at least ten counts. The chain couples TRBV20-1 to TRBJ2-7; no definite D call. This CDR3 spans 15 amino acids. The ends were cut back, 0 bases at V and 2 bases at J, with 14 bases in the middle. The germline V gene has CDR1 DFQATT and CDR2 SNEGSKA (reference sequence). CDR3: CSARDYSRPAYEQYF. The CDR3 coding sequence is TGCAGTGCTAGAGATTATTCTAGGCCCGCCTACGAGCAGTACTTC.

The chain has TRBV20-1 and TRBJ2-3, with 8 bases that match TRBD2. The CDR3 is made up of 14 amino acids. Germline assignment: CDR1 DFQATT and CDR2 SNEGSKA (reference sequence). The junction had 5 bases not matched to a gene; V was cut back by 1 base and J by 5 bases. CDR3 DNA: TGCAGTGCTAGAGTCGGGAGGGCGGTAGATACGCAGTATTTT. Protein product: CSARVGRAVDTQYF.

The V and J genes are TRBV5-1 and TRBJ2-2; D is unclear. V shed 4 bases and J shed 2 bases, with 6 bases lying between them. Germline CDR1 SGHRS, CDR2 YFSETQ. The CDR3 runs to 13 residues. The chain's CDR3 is CASSKENTGELFF. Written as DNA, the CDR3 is TGCGCCAGCAGCAAGGAAAACACCGGGGAGCTGTTTTTT.

Here the CDR3 reads CASSFRATNYGYTF. In nucleotides, the CDR3 is TGTGCCAGCAGCTTTAGGGCAACCAACTATGGCTACACCTTC. This chain links TRBV7-9 with TRBJ1-2; D is unresolved. CDR3 length equals 14 residues. V lost 3 bases, J lost 2 bases, and 10 bases lay in between. Germline values: CDR1 SEHNR, CDR2 FQNEAQ (reference sequence).

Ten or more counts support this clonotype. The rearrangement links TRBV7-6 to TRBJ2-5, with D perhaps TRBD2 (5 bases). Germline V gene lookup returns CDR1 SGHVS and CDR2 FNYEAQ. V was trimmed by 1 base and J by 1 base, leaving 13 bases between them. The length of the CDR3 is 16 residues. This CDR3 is CASSLGSPAVQETQYF. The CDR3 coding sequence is TGTGCCAGCAGCTTAGGTTCTCCAGCGGTCCAAGAGACCCAGTACTTC.

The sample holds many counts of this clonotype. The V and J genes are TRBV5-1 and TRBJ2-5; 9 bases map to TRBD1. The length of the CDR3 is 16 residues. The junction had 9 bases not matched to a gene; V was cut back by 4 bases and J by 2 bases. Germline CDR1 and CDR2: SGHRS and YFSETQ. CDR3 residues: CASSLGGQGRQETQYF. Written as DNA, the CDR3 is TGCGCCAGCAGCCTTGGGGGACAGGGCCGACAAGAGACCCAGTACTTC.

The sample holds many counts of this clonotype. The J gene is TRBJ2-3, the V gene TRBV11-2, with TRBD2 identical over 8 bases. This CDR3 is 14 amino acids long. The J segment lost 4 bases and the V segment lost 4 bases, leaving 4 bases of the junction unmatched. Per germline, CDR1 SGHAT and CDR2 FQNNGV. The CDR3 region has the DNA TGTGCCAGCAGCTCGCAAGCGGGAGCAGATACGCAGTATTTT. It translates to CASSSQAGADTQYF. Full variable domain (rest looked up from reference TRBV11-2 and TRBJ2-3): EAGVAQSPRYKIIEKRQSVAFWCNPISGHATLYWYQQILGQGPKLLIQFQNNGVVDDSQLPKDRFSAERLKGVDSTLKIQPAKLEDSAVYLCASSSQAGADTQYFGPGTRLTVL.

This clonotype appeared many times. The CDR3 nucleotides are TGTGCCAGCAGTACCGGACTAGAGGGAGATACGCAGTATTTT. Its translation: CASSTGLEGDTQYF. The V call is TRBV7-3, the J call TRBJ2-3; TRBD2 matches 7 bases. CDR1 SGHTA and CDR2 FQGTGA come from the germline V gene. This CDR3 comprises 14 residues. V trimming: 6 bases; J trimming: 5 bases; junction bases outside the gene matches: 8.

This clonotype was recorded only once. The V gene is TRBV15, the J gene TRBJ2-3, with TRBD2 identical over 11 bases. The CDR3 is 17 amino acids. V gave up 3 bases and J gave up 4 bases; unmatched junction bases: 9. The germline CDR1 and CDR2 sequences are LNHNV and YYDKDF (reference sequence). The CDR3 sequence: CATSRTLLAGEADTQYF. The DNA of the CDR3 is TGTGCCACCAGCAGGACGCTACTAGCGGGAGAGGCAGATACGCAGTATTTT.

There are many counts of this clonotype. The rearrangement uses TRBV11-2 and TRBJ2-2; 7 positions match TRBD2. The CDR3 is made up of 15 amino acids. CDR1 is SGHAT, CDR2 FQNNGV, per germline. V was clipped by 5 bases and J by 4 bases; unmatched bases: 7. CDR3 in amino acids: CASSQTGGSTGELFF. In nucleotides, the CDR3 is TGTGCCAGCAGCCAAACGGGAGGATCCACCGGGGAGCTGTTTTTT.

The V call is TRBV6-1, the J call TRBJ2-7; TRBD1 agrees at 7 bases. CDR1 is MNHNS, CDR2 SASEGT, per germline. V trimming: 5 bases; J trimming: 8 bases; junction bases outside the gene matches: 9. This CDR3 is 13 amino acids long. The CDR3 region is CASSQGTVRQQYF. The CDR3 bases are TGTGCCAGCAGTCAAGGGACAGTCCGACAGCAGTACTTC.

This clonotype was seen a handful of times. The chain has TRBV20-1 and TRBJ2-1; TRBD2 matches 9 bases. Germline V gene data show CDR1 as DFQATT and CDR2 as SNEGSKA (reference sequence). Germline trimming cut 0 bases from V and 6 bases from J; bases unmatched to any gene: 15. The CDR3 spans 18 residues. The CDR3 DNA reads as TGCAGTGCTAGAGATCTCCTGCGGGAGGGTCTTGTTGGCAATGAGCAGTTCTTC. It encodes CSARDLLREGLVGNEQFF.

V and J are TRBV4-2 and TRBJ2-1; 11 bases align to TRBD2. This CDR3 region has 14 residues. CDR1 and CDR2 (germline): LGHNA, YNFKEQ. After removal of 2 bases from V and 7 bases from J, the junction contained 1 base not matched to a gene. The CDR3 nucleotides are TGTGCCAGCAGCCAACTAGCGGGGGGTAATGAGCAGTTCTTC. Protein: CASSQLAGGNEQFF.

The CDR3 coding sequence is TGCAGTGCTACCCAACCCGGGAGGGCCTCCTACAATGAGCAGTTCTTC. This sequence encodes CSATQPGRASYNEQFF. The chain combines TRBV20-1 with TRBJ2-1; the match to TRBD2 covers 8 bases. The CDR3 extends over 16 amino acids. Per germline, CDR1 DFQATT and CDR2 SNEGSKA (reference sequence). J gave up 0 bases and V 4 bases, and 8 bases lay outside the gene matches.

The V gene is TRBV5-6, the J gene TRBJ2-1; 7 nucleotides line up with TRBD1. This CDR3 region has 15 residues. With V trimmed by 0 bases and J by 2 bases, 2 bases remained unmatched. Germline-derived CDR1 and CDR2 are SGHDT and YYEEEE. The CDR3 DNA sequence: TGTGCCAGCAGCTTGGTTCAGGGGGCCTACAATGAGCAGTTCTTC. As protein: CASSLVQGAYNEQFF.

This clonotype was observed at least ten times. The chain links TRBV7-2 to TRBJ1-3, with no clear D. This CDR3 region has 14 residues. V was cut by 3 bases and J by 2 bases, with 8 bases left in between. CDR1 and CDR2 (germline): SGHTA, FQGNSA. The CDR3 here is CASSFGRAGNTIYF. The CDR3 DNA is TGTGCCAGCAGCTTCGGGCGGGCTGGAAACACCATATATTTT.

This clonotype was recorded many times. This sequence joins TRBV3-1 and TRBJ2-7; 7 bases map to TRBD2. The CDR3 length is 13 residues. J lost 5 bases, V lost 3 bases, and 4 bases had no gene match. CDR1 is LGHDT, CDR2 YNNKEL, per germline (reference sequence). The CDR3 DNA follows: TGTGCCAGCAGCCAGGGGGGACTAAACGAGCAGTACTTC. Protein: CASSQGGLNEQYF.